The clone carrying this T cell receptor beta chain was picked up many times. No antigen is known for it. These data belong to a study of CD8 T cells in ankylosing spondylitis. The study, taken as a whole, reports: Some of these motif variants have turned up before, in reports on reactive arthritis synovial fluid and blood. Within ankylosing spondylitis blood, a TCR beta motif made up of several highly homologous variants appeared to be characteristic. The authors found the disease-linked clones to be CD8+ and relatively rare in peripheral blood. Reported data indicate significant enrichment of disease-linked clones within matched ankylosing spondylitis synovial fluid.

The germline V gene encodes CDR1 SGHTA and CDR2 FQGNSA. This CDR3 spans 12 amino acids. Trimming removed 6 bases from V and 4 bases from J, with 7 bases in between. 5'-RACE, quantitative and with molecular barcodes, yielded the TCR beta libraries. TCRdb re-called the 5' RACE reads with MiXCR, one entry per CDR3 protein. Among some 840,000 distinct CDR3 sequences listed, roughly 10% were seen once. This clonotype was obtained from a male donor with ankylosing spondylitis. This rearrangement joins TRBV7-2 to TRBJ1-5; unclear D gene. The sequenced sample consisted of blood, either unsorted or a sorted T cell fraction (not recorded which). This chain's CDR3 is CASSFPNQPQHF. DNA of the CDR3: TGTGCCAGCAGTTTCCCGAATCAGCCCCAGCATTTT.